This TCR beta chain was identified in a study of shared clonotypes between healthy human individuals. This clone was counted a single time. The germline gives CDR1 ENHRY, CDR2 SYGVKD. The germline V and J ends were trimmed by 6 bases and 5 bases, with 22 bases remaining between them. The CDR3 loop spans 16 amino acids. Here immunoSEQ multiplex PCR was the method, and the copy in TCRdb shows in-frame clones only, minus some. In the table there are about 510,000 clones, 75% to 80% of which are singletons. The rearrangement joins TRBV10-3 to TRBJ2-5, with a weak D call TRBD1 (5 bases). The receptor's source is a woman aged 40 to 49 in good health. Some clones in this sample may be carry-over from other donors' samples. Sample: PBMCs. The CDR3 DNA sequence: TGTGCCATCAGCGATCGTAAGGGGCGCACCGGTGAGACCCAGTACTTC. Its protein product is CAISDRKGRTGETQYF.